This T cell receptor (beta chain) was observed in a study of shared clonotypes between healthy human individuals (dated by TCRdb to about 2020). In terms of the full investigation: The cohort included a few men and two women between 18 and 49 years of age. For each donor, three plates each were used for CD4 naive and CD4 memory, two plates were used for CD8 naive, and one plate was used for CD8 memory. Blood TCR repertoires of a handful of healthy adults were deeply sequenced to estimate repertoire size and the extent of clonotype sharing between individuals. To increase sequencing depth and limit assay-specific biases, different laboratories used diverse techniques to prepare libraries and sequence TCR repertoires. Each donor's leukapheresis produced roughly between roughly 0.9 and 9 billion PBMCs.

The V end gives up 5 bases and the J end 5 bases, leaving 10 bases in the junction not matched to a gene. Spanning cysteine to phenylalanine, the CDR3 consists of 15 amino acids. Kept here is only the CDR3 DNA, which spans 45 bases and is read in frame from base 1. As encoded in the germline V gene, CDR1 is MDHEN while CDR2 is SYDVKM. Using the deep immunoSEQ assay, multiplex PCR amplified TCR CDR3 regions from genomic DNA. Extracted genomic DNA from each cell subset was spread evenly across all wells of several immunoSEQ 96-well plates, with each plate serving as a replicate. For sorted subsets, roughly 200 ng of genomic DNA, equivalent to 25,000 to 30,000 T cell genomes, went into each replicate PCR. The purified libraries were quantified using a Qubit 3.0 fluorometer, sized with a Bioanalyzer 2100, and then quantified again using the KAPA Library Quantification kit. Every immunoSEQ 96-well plate was sequenced on a separate single-read 150-cycle Illumina NextSeq 550 flow cell. The authors' analysis ran thus. Because the immunoSEQ output included only junctional sequences and no quality scores, the filtering could not be the same as the filtering used for full-length reads. To assign V/J genes and CDR3, sequences were annotated using PyIR, a Python wrapper for IgBLAST v1.9, with IMGT germline references. Reads were removed for weak V/J assignments (E-value above 1e-6), missing CDR3, stop codons, out-of-frame junctions, or ambiguous translated residues. V3J clonotypes were defined as sequences sharing the same inferred V gene, J gene, and CDR3 amino acid sequence. To compute the percentage overlap between repertoires, the number of shared unique clonotypes was divided by the size of the smaller repertoire. Three approaches were used to assess repertoire richness: RTK rarefaction, the Chao1 estimator, and Recon v2.1 estimates of unobserved clonotypes. Generation probabilities were computed with OLGA for all TCRbeta clonotypes obtained by the gDNA method from several donors. As stored in TCRdb, this immuneACCESS dataset retains in-frame rearrangements with V and J assigned. A fraction of the clones does not appear; measured against another copy, unresolved V genes explain less than half of the discrepancy, and the remainder lacks a known reason. D and trimming come from the DNA, and the V and J calls and clone size come from that table. Here the sample has some 2.4 million clones; 90% to 95% occur a single time. Jointly, the top ten make up 0.36% of the sample.

Remarks on this clone: The antigen it recognizes is unknown. No base qualities exist here, and no much larger clone lies one base off it.

Study-wide conclusions, independent of this receptor: Even with the large sequencing depth, rarefaction of the sorted-subset datasets indicated that sequencing was incomplete. Naive subsets generally had larger estimated clonotype richness than memory subsets did. Compared with non-shared clonotypes, the clonotypes found in all four sorted-subset donors had higher generation probabilities. Because the study included a small number of donors, the genetic and exposure-history diversity represented was limited. When a handful of donors were compared, the shared fraction of clonotypes was 5% to 6.5% for naive CD4, roughly 3.4% for naive CD8, 2.3% for memory CD4, and 0.4% for memory CD8. Only blood was sampled, and tissue TCR repertoires likely differ from those in blood. Pairwise subsampling led to the expectation that sequencing depth would affect the degree of clonotype sharing among donors.

The donors were healthy, HIV-negative adults who had no recently reported acute infections or vaccinations. Every donor was a Caucasian adult living in Nashville, Tennessee, USA. CD4+ T cells were enriched by magnetic negative selection, after which naive cells were positively selected on CD45RA and the negative fraction was taken as the memory subset. Blood was collected by leukapheresis, and PBMCs were isolated by Ficoll-Histopaque density gradient centrifugation and then cryopreserved in liquid nitrogen vapor phase. Analytical flow cytometry was used to check the purity and quantity of each magnetically sorted T cell population. From each sorted fraction, genomic DNA was isolated and quantified by UV absorbance on a Nanodrop 2000c.

The sequence is built from TRBV28 and TRBJ1-2, with 8 bases in between that match TRBD1. This receptor was taken from a man between 18 and 35 years old in good health. Some clones in this sample may be carry-over from other donors' samples. The material sequenced was naive CD4+ T cells from PBMCs. Explained via the paper, the cell subset or site label denotes: CD45RA+ positively selected. The DNA is TGTGCCAGCAGTGAAAGGACAGGGTCTCTATATGGCTACACCTTC. Translated, this gives CASSERTGSLYGYTF.